This TCR beta chain was observed in a study of T cells in localized non-small cell lung cancer. The data were produced by immunoSEQ multiplex PCR, yet TCRdb's version contains in-frame clones alone and is incomplete. Among under 2,000 clones listed, 20% to 25% were seen once. The CDR3 is made up of 15 amino acids. Looked up from germline, CDR1 is MNHGY and CDR2 is SAAAGT. V lost 4 bases and J lost 2, with 14 bases in between. Study outcomes and limitations: There were a median roughly 61 of the top 100 tumor clones appearing in adjacent lung. It remains possible that heterogeneity exists, since only one tumor region was sequenced. There was higher T cell clonality in uninvolved adjacent lung than in tumor, and it was highest there.

By its share, this clone is large. Antigen unknown. The V gene is TRBV6-8, the J gene TRBJ1-2; possible D gene TRBD1, 5 bases. The specimen was normal lung tissue next to the tumor, collected before any cancer treatment. This clonotype was sampled from a woman between 35 and 70 years old with stage III squamous cell lung carcinoma. The CDR3 DNA follows: TGTGCCAGCAGTTCGCAGGGTCGGGGGAACTATGGCTACACCTTC. Translating it yields CASSSQGRGNYGYTF.